This T cell receptor (beta chain) was recorded in a study of blood T cell repertoires in COVID-19. Study overall: The United States, Italy and Spain provided the acute and convalescent COVID-19 samples. T cells, B-cell-depleted T cells, or PBMCs provided the cDNA or gDNA that served as material.

This clone occurred a few times. In the original processing: Amplification of reference gene primers provided the estimated nucleated cell counts. The repertoire was sequenced with immunoSEQ multiplex PCR; TCRdb's copy has only in-frame clones and lacks some. The V and J calls and clone size were taken over from that table, and D and trimming were inferred from the DNA. The repertoire includes fewer than 450,000 clones, approximately 90% of them detected once, and roughly 3.3% sits in the top ten. Germline CDR1 reads SGHNT; CDR2 reads YENEEA. The CDR3 loop spans 16 amino acids. The germline V and J ends were trimmed by 1 base and 4 bases, with 17 bases remaining between them.

Sequencing was performed on peripheral blood. This TCR was recovered from a woman in her late teens or twenties who had recovered from COVID-19. The chain uses TRBV11-3 and TRBJ2-7; D uncertain. This chain's CDR3 is CASSLVGRSRSYEQYV. The CDR3 nucleotides are TGTGCCAGCAGCTTAGTCGGCAGGTCGCGCAGTTACGAGCAGTACGTC.